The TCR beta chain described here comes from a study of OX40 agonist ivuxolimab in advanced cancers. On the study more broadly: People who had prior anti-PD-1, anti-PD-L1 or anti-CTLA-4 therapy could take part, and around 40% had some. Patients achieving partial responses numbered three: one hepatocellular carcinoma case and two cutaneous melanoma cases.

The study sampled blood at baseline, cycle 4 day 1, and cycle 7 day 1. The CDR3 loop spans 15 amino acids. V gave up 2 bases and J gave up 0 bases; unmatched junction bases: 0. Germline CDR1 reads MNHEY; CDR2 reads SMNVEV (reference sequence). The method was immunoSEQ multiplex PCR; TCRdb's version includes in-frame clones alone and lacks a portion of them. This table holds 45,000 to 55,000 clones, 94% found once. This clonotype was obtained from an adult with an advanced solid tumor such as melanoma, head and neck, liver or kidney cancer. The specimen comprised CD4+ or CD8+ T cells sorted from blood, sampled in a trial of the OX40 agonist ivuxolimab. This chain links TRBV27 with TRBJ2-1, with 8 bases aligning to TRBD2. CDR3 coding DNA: TGTGCCAGCAGTTTAGGGACTAGCTCCTACAATGAGCAGTTCTTC. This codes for CASSLGTSSYNEQFF.